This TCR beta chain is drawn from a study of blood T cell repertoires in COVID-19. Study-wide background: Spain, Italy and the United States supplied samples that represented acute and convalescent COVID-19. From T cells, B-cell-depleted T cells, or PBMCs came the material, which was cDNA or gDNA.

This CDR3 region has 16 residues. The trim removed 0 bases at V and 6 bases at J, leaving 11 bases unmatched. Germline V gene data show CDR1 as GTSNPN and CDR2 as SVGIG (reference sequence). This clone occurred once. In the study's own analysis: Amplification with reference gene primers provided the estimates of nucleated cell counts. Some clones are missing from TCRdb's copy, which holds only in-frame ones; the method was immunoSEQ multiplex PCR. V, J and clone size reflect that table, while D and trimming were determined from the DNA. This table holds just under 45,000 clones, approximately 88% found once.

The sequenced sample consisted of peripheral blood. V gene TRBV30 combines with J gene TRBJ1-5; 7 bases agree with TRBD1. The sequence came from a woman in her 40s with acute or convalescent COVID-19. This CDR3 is CAWSVTGRGYLQPQHF. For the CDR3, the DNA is TGTGCCTGGAGTGTGACAGGGCGAGGGTACCTTCAGCCCCAGCATTTT. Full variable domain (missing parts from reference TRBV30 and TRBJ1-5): SQTIHQWPATLVQPVGSPLSLECTVEGTSNPNLYWYRQAAGRGLQLLFYSVGIGQISSEVPQNLSASRPQDRQFILSSKKLLLSDSGFYLCAWSVTGRGYLQPQHFGDGTRLSIL.